This is a list of T cell receptor beta chains from one sample in a study of blood T cell repertoires in COVID-19. The table came from immunoSEQ multiplex PCR; TCRdb's copy has only in-frame clones and leaves some out. This table holds 20,000 to 25,000 clones, 87% found once. The source material was peripheral blood. These receptor sequences come from a human donor with active COVID-19. The donor label of this sample is uncertain. Each CDR3 is given with its conserved first and last residue. D genes are given only for firm matches. Size tells how often a clone was seen (once, few, many) or the class of an expanded clone, and some rows leave it out.

CDR3 DNA: TGTGCGGGGGGTCGGAACACTGAAGCTTTCTTT
CDR3 protein: CAGGRNTEAFF
clone size: NA
V gene: TRBV6-5
J gene: TRBJ1-1
D gene: NA

CDR3 DNA: TGTGCCATCAGCCCGGGACAGGGGGGAAACACTGAAGCTTTCTTT
CDR3 protein: CAISPGQGGNTEAFF
clone size: NA
V gene: TRBV10-3
J gene: TRBJ1-1
D gene: TRBD1

CDR3 DNA: TGTGCCAGCAGCCTGACTAGCGGGAGCATTTCCGGGGAGCTGTTTTTT
CDR3 protein: CASSLTSGSISGELFF
clone size: NA
V gene: TRBV14
J gene: TRBJ2-2
D gene: TRBD2

CDR3 DNA: TGTGCCAGCAGTTACTCAGGGGGCGCAACCTACGAGCAGTACTTC
CDR3 protein: CASSYSGGATYEQYF
clone size: NA
V gene: TRBV6-5
J gene: TRBJ2-7
D gene: TRBD1

CDR3 DNA: TGTGCCAGCAGCTTAATGCAGGGTTTCTCTGGAAACACCATATATTTT
CDR3 protein: CASSLMQGFSGNTIYF
clone size: NA
V gene: TRBV7-9
J gene: TRBJ1-3
D gene: NA

CDR3 DNA: TGTGCCAGTAGTGTAGGCGGATCCTCCTACAATGAGCAGTTCTTC
CDR3 protein: CASSVGGSSYNEQFF
clone size: medium-sized
V gene: TRBV19
J gene: TRBJ2-1
D gene: NA

CDR3 DNA: TGCGCCAGCAGCCAAGCGACTAGCGGGATCTACGAGCAGTACTTC
CDR3 protein: CASSQATSGIYEQYF
clone size: NA
V gene: TRBV4-3
J gene: TRBJ2-7
D gene: TRBD2

CDR3 DNA: TGTGCCAGCAGCTCCAAGGGGCAGGATTTTAGTGCCGGGGAGCTGTTTTTT
CDR3 protein: CASSSKGQDFSAGELFF
clone size: NA
V gene: TRBV11-2
J gene: TRBJ2-2
D gene: NA

CDR3 DNA: TGTGCCAGAAGCTCGGGACAGGAGGGAGAGCAGTTCTTC
CDR3 protein: CARSSGQEGEQFF
clone size: NA
V gene: TRBV7-5
J gene: TRBJ2-1
D gene: NA

CDR3 DNA: TGTGCCAGTAGTTCCATCGGCCGGACTAGCGGTACCTACAATGAGCAGTTCTTC
CDR3 protein: CASSSIGRTSGTYNEQFF
clone size: NA
V gene: TRBV19
J gene: TRBJ2-1
D gene: TRBD2

CDR3 DNA: TGTGCCAGCAGCCAAGACAATTTTGTTAACTTTAATGAAAAACTGTTTTTT
CDR3 protein: CASSQDNFVNFNEKLFF
clone size: NA
V gene: TRBV2
J gene: TRBJ1-4
D gene: NA

CDR3 DNA: TGTGCCACCAAAGTAGATCGCTTCACTGAAGCTTTCTTT
CDR3 protein: CATKVDRFTEAFF
clone size: few
V gene: TRBV15
J gene: TRBJ1-1
D gene: NA

CDR3 DNA: TGTGCCAGCAGCGTGGGACTAGCGGGATTAAGCACAGATACGCAGTATTTT
CDR3 protein: CASSVGLAGLSTDTQYF
clone size: NA
V gene: TRBV7-2
J gene: TRBJ2-3
D gene: TRBD2

CDR3 DNA: TGTGCTAGCAGCCCCCCGCGGCGGACGGGGAGCTCCTACGAGCAGTACTTC
CDR3 protein: CASSPPRRTGSSYEQYF
clone size: NA
V gene: TRBV7-7
J gene: TRBJ2-7
D gene: NA

CDR3 DNA: TGTGCCAGTAGTATGAGCGACTCGGGGCAGTACTTC
CDR3 protein: CASSMSDSGQYF
clone size: NA
V gene: TRBV19
J gene: TRBJ2-7
D gene: NA

CDR3 DNA: TGTGCCAGCAGCTTAGAGAGCGGGTATCCCAGGGAGCAGTTCTTC
CDR3 protein: CASSLESGYPREQFF
clone size: NA
V gene: TRBV7-9
J gene: TRBJ2-1
D gene: NA

CDR3 DNA: TGTGCCAGCAGCCTAGGGGCCAATGAGCAGTTCTTC
CDR3 protein: CASSLGANEQFF
clone size: once
V gene: TRBV9
J gene: TRBJ2-1
D gene: NA

CDR3 DNA: TGTGCCAGCAGTTCGGTTACCGGGACAGGGAACACTGAAGCTTTCTTT
CDR3 protein: CASSSVTGTGNTEAFF
clone size: NA
V gene: TRBV28
J gene: TRBJ1-1
D gene: TRBD1

CDR3 DNA: TGTGCCAGCAGCTTGGGACAGGGGGTCACTGAAGCTTTCTTT
CDR3 protein: CASSLGQGVTEAFF
clone size: NA
V gene: TRBV5-4
J gene: TRBJ1-1
D gene: TRBD1

CDR3 DNA: TGCAGTGCTAGTGGGTCTCCTAGCGGGAGAGTCAATGAGCAGTTCTTC
CDR3 protein: CSASGSPSGRVNEQFF
clone size: once
V gene: TRBV20-1
J gene: TRBJ2-1
D gene: TRBD2

CDR3 DNA: TGCAGCGTTGGGGAGAGGACCTATGGCTACACCTTC
CDR3 protein: CSVGERTYGYTF
clone size: NA
V gene: TRBV29-1
J gene: TRBJ1-2
D gene: NA

CDR3 DNA: TGCGCCAGCAGCCAAAACAGGGTGGCGTCCTTGAAGCCCCAGCATTTT
CDR3 protein: CASSQNRVASLKPQHF
clone size: NA
V gene: TRBV4-1
J gene: TRBJ1-5
D gene: NA

CDR3 DNA: TGTGCCAGCAGCCCAAGCGGGAGTTCGGACACCGGGGAGCTGTTTTTT
CDR3 protein: CASSPSGSSDTGELFF
clone size: NA
V gene: TRBV7-3
J gene: TRBJ2-2
D gene: TRBD2

CDR3 DNA: TGTGCCAGCAGCGCAAACCGGGACTTTAACTATGGCTACACCTTC
CDR3 protein: CASSANRDFNYGYTF
clone size: once
V gene: TRBV13
J gene: TRBJ1-2
D gene: NA

CDR3 DNA: TGTGCCAGCGGAAGGGACAGGGCCTACGAGCAGTACTTC
CDR3 protein: CASGRDRAYEQYF
clone size: large
V gene: TRBV6-5
J gene: TRBJ2-7
D gene: TRBD1

CDR3 DNA: TGTGCCAGCAGCCCGGCCGGGACTAGAGGCTCCTACAATGAGCAGTTCTTC
CDR3 protein: CASSPAGTRGSYNEQFF
clone size: NA
V gene: TRBV4-2
J gene: TRBJ2-1
D gene: TRBD2

CDR3 DNA: TGTGCCAGCAGCCCAGCCACGGGAAATGAGCAGTTCTTC
CDR3 protein: CASSPATGNEQFF
clone size: NA
V gene: TRBV7-8
J gene: TRBJ2-1
D gene: NA

CDR3 DNA: TGTGCCACTACTCAGGGTTGGGCCTACGAGCAGTACTTC
CDR3 protein: CATTQGWAYEQYF
clone size: NA
V gene: TRBV6-5
J gene: TRBJ2-7
D gene: NA